The 20 T cell receptor beta chains listed next were all sequenced from one sample in a study of T cells in Graves' hyperthyroidism and ophthalmopathy. Amplified TCR beta CDR3 regions derived from RNA transcripts. First-round RT-PCR targeting the TCR CDR3 was performed with the HTBI primer set. TCRdb passed the multiplex PCR reads through MiXCR, listing each CDR3 protein once. This sample has more than 150,000 distinct CDR3 sequences, with about a sixth found just once. Sequenced material: blood. The receptors were sampled from a woman aged 45-59 years with Graves' hyperthyroidism.

This clonotype was seen at least ten times. The rearrangement joins TRBV28 to TRBJ1-1, with 8 nucleotides matching TRBD1. Unmatched junction bases numbered 9, after V lost 2 bases and J lost 4 bases. The germline V gene has CDR1 MDHEN and CDR2 SYDVKM. The CDR3 extends over 16 amino acids. The CDR3, as DNA: TGTGCCAGCAGTTTAGGACAGGGTGGCCAGGGCACTGAAGCTTTCTTT. Protein: CASSLGQGGQGTEAFF.

CDR3 DNA sequence: TGTGCCAGCGGACAAATTGGGAGCTCCTACGAGCAGTACTTC. It yields the protein CASGQIGSSYEQYF. The chain has TRBV6-1 and TRBJ2-7; D tentatively reads TRBD1 or TRBD2 (5 bases each). The germline V gene encodes CDR1 MNHNS and CDR2 SASEGT. Trimming cost V 8 bases and J 0 bases, with 14 bases left between them. The CDR3 contains 14 residues.

This clonotype was recorded at least ten times. The gene calls are TRBV6-1 and TRBJ2-5; D tentatively reads TRBD1 or TRBD2 (6 bases each). V was pared by 7 bases and J by 4 bases, with 10 bases between. The germline CDR1 and CDR2 sequences are MNHNS and SASEGT. The CDR3 extends over 12 amino acids. The CDR3, as DNA: TGTGCCAGCAAGGGGGGAGGAGAGACCCAGTACTTC. Amino acid sequence: CASKGGGETQYF.

The sample holds many counts of this clonotype. The rearrangement links TRBV5-5 to TRBJ1-2; TRBD1 aligns across 7 bases. The J segment lost 4 bases and the V segment lost 5 bases, leaving 8 bases of the junction unmatched. The CDR3 runs to 14 residues. Germline loops: CDR1 SGHKS, CDR2 YYEKEE (reference sequence). The CDR3 DNA follows: TGTGCCAGCAGGGCTGACAGGGCCGGCTATGGCTACACCTTC. It yields the protein CASRADRAGYGYTF.

This clonotype was observed many times. This chain joins TRBV7-9 and TRBJ2-7, with D possibly TRBD2 on 6 matching bases. The CDR3 contains 12 residues. Germline V lookup: CDR1 SEHNR, CDR2 FQNEAQ (reference sequence). The V and J ends lost 7 bases and 5 bases respectively, with 12 bases between them. The CDR3 region is CASTLGGDEQYF. For the CDR3, the DNA is TGTGCCAGCACCCTTGGAGGGGACGAGCAGTACTTC.

This clonotype was observed a few times. The rearrangement joins TRBV9 to TRBJ1-3; D gene ambiguous. The CDR3 is 15 residues long. Trimming took off 0 bases at V and 0 bases at J, with 7 bases between the two ends. CDR1 and CDR2 (germline): SGDLS, YYNGEE. The DNA of the CDR3 is TGTGCCAGCAGCGTAGGGCGGGACTCTGGAAACACCATATATTTT. Protein sequence: CASSVGRDSGNTIYF.

The gene calls are TRBV7-9 and TRBJ2-3; 12 bases map to TRBD1. Germline CDR1 is SEHNR and CDR2 is FQNEAQ (reference sequence). CDR3 length: 16 amino acids. The trim removed 1 base at V and 4 bases at J, leaving 3 bases unmatched. CDR3 DNA: TGTGCCAGCAGCTTAGGGGACAGGGGGCGCGCAGATACGCAGTATTTT. Protein product: CASSLGDRGRADTQYF.

A note on this clonotype: A much larger clone lies a single base off, so this may be a read error. This chain uses TRBV20-1 with TRBJ1-5, with D uncertain. This CDR3 has 14 amino acids. CDR1 and CDR2 (germline): DFQATT, SNEGSKA (reference sequence). Trimming took off 1 base at V and 1 base at J, with 8 bases between the two ends. CDR3 bases: TGCAGTGCTAGAGCCACTTGGAGCAATCAGCCCCAGCATTTT. The encoded protein is CSARATWSNQPQHF.

This clonotype was detected a few times. In DNA, the CDR3 is TGTGCCAGCAGCTTAGCTGGGTTAGGATCACCCTACGAGCAGTACTTC. It codes for CASSLAGLGSPYEQYF. The rearrangement links TRBV13 to TRBJ2-7, with D unclear. Per germline, CDR1 PRHDT and CDR2 FYEKMQ (reference sequence). This CDR3 comprises 16 residues. V lost 1 base to trimming and J lost 2 bases, with 15 bases between them.

In the case of this clonotype: This is likely a read error, given that the CDR3 carries no conserved phenylalanine or tryptophan at its end. The V gene is TRBV19, the J gene TRBJ1-1, with unresolved D. The CDR3 is made up of 12 amino acids. With 4 bases removed from V and 8 bases from J, the gap between germline ends came to 11 bases. CDR1 LNHDA and CDR2 SQIVND come from the germline V gene (reference sequence). The CDR3 coding sequence is TGTGCCAGTAGTACATACAATAACGAAGCTTTCCTT. It yields the protein CASSTYNNEAFL.

The genes are TRBV11-3 and TRBJ1-5; no clear D gene. Germline V CDR1 and CDR2: SGHNT, YENEEA. The CDR3 consists of 14 residues. Trimming removed 5 bases from V and 6 bases from J, with 14 bases in between. In DNA, the CDR3 is TGTGCCAGCAGCCCTCCAGATGGTCTTCAGCCCCAGCATTTT. It yields the protein CASSPPDGLQPQHF.

This clonotype was seen more than once but under ten times. The CDR3 loop reads CASSHQTALGNTIYF. The CDR3, as DNA: TGCGCCAGCAGCCACCAGACGGCCCTTGGAAACACCATATATTTT. The chain carries TRBV4-3 and TRBJ1-3; D is unclear. The germline V gene has CDR1 LGHNA and CDR2 YSLEER. This CDR3 is 15 amino acids long. V shed 3 bases and J shed 3 bases, with 12 bases lying between them.

This clonotype was counted ten times or more. An end of the junction differs from the germline gene, which may be a read error. The chain combines TRBV19 with TRBJ1-1; 7 positions match TRBD1. Germline V gene sequence: CDR1 LNHDA, CDR2 SQIVND (reference sequence). This CDR3 has 14 amino acids. The CDR3 DNA reads as TGTGCCAGCAGTATAGTCCAGGGGGACGGGAGGACTTTCTTT. Translation gives CASSIVQGDGRTFF.

This clonotype was picked up many times. V usage is TRBV18 and J usage is TRBJ1-2, with 7 nucleotides matching TRBD1. The trim removed 3 bases at V and 2 bases at J, leaving 6 bases unmatched. The germline V gene has CDR1 KGHSH and CDR2 LQKENI. This CDR3 has 15 residues. For the CDR3, the DNA is TGTGCCAGCTCACCCAGACAGGGTGACAACTATGGCTACACCTTC. It yields the protein CASSPRQGDNYGYTF. Variable domain in full (rest from reference TRBV18 and TRBJ1-2): NAGVMQNPRHLVRRRGQEARLRCSPMKGHSHVYWYRQLPEEGLKFMVYLQKENIIDESGMPKERFSAEFPKEGPSILRIQQVVRGDSAAYFCASSPRQGDNYGYTFGSGTRLTVV.

This clonotype has just a few counts. The chain couples TRBV4-1 to TRBJ1-4; possibly TRBD1 for D (6 bases). V was pared by 1 base and J by 7 bases, with 10 bases between. Germline-derived CDR1 and CDR2 are MGHRA and YSYEKL. This CDR3 is 14 amino acids long. CDR3 amino acids: CASSQGQDFEKLFF. CDR3 bases: TGCGCCAGCAGCCAAGGACAGGATTTTGAAAAACTGTTTTTT.

This clonotype showed up many times. The V gene is TRBV5-8, the J gene TRBJ1-1; D is perhaps TRBD1 (5 bases). Trimming took off 0 bases at V and 11 bases at J, with 11 bases between the two ends. Germline V gene data show CDR1 as SGHTS and CDR2 as YDEGEE. The CDR3 is 12 residues long. The CDR3 nucleotides read TGTGCCAGCAGCTTGGTCGCGGGGCAGGCTTTCTTT. Amino acid sequence: CASSLVAGQAFF. Full variable domain (missing parts from reference TRBV5-8 and TRBJ1-1): EAGVTQSPTHLIKTRGQQATLRCSPISGHTSVYWYQQALGLGLQFLLWYDEGEERNRGNFPPRFSGRQFPNYSSELNVNALELEDSALYLCASSLVAGQAFFGQGTRLTVV.

The chain couples TRBV7-9 to TRBJ1-1; a possible D gene is TRBD1 (6 bases). The germline gives CDR1 SEHNR, CDR2 FQNEAQ (reference sequence). This CDR3 is 14 amino acids long. V gave up 6 bases and J gave up 0 bases, with 11 bases separating them. The CDR3 protein is CASRDSNLNTEAFF. CDR3 nucleotide sequence: TGTGCCAGCAGGGACAGCAACCTGAACACTGAAGCTTTCTTT.

This chain uses TRBV4-1 with TRBJ1-5, with no clear D. The V gene lost 3 bases and the J gene lost 1 base, with 13 bases spanning the gap. Germline V gene sequence: CDR1 MGHRA, CDR2 YSYEKL. The CDR3 length is 16 residues. The CDR3 sequence is CASSHMAGGSNQPQHF. The CDR3 nucleotides read TGCGCCAGCAGCCATATGGCTGGCGGGAGCAATCAGCCCCAGCATTTT.

This rearrangement joins TRBV6-6 to TRBJ2-1, with 9 bases matching TRBD2. The CDR3 is 15 amino acids. The V segment lost 0 bases and the J segment 8 bases; nucleotides outside the gene matches: 5. CDR1 is MNHNY, CDR2 SVGAGI, per germline (reference sequence). The CDR3 is CASSYSRTSVDEQFF. In nucleotides, the CDR3 is TGTGCCAGCAGTTACTCGCGGACTAGCGTCGATGAGCAGTTCTTC.

This clonotype appeared many times. CDR3 sequence reads: CASAKRGGLETQYF. CDR3 sequence (DNA): TGTGCCAGCGCCAAGAGGGGGGGCCTCGAGACCCAGTACTTC. The chain has TRBV19 and TRBJ2-5, with D possibly matching TRBD2 (7 bases). CDR1 LNHDA and CDR2 SQIVND come from the germline V gene (reference sequence). CDR3 length: 14 amino acids. The V and J ends lost 9 bases and 5 bases respectively, with 19 bases between them.